This T cell receptor beta chain emerged from a study of blood T cell repertoires in COVID-19. The repertoire was sequenced with immunoSEQ multiplex PCR; TCRdb's copy has only in-frame clones and lacks some. The sample lists 100,000 to 150,000 clones, approximately 90% occurring once. V lost 7 bases to trimming and J lost 7 bases; unmatched junction nucleotides: 7. CDR3 length: 13 amino acids. The germline V gene has CDR1 LGHDT and CDR2 YNNKEL (reference sequence). The sequenced material came from peripheral blood. The chain has TRBV3-1 (or the pseudogene TRBV3-2) and TRBJ1-2; 9 bases agree with TRBD1. The TCR was taken from a man aged 55 to 70 with COVID-19, enrolled during active disease. The DNA of the CDR3 is TGTGCCAGCACCCCGGGACAGGGTAGTGGCTACACCTTC. Translation gives CASTPGQGSGYTF.